A single sample gave rise to the 9 T cell receptor beta chains below, sequenced in a study of cytomegalovirus exposure and HLA in healthy donors. PCR used 60 Vbeta primers and 13 Jbeta primers. Using immunoSEQ multiplex PCR, the repertoire was profiled, and TCRdb retains in-frame clones only, with some absent. This sample's table reports approximately 38,000 clones. Source material: PBMCs. The origin of the receptors is a man aged 30 to 45 in good health and CMV-seronegative.

V and J are TRBV6-5 and TRBJ1-6, with a possible D match to TRBD1 (6 bases). Germline CDR1 MNHEY, CDR2 SVGAGI. The CDR3 loop spans 13 amino acids. Trimming shortened V by 6 bases and J by 8 bases, and 11 bases separated the two germline ends. Written as DNA, the CDR3 is TGTGCCAGCAGCCCGGACAGTTATTCACCCCTCCACTTT. Protein sequence: CASSPDSYSPLHF.

This chain joins TRBV7-2 and TRBJ2-7, with a tentative D call TRBD1 (5 bases). V was trimmed by 5 bases and J by 3 bases, leaving 17 bases between them. The CDR3 consists of 15 residues. Germline values: CDR1 SGHTA, CDR2 FQGNSA. DNA of the CDR3: TGTGCCAGCAGCCCTTCCAGGGCGGTAGACTACGAGCAGTACTTC. It translates to CASSPSRAVDYEQYF. Using reference TRBV7-2 and TRBJ2-7 for the parts outside the CDR3, the full variable domain is GAGVSQSPSNKVTEKGKDVELRCDPISGHTALYWYRQSLGQGLEFLIYFQGNSAPDKSGLPSDRFSAERTGGSVSTLTIQRTQQEDSAVYLCASSPSRAVDYEQYFGPGTRLTVT.

The V and J genes are TRBV7-9 and TRBJ1-2; no clear D gene. The germline CDR1 and CDR2 sequences are SEHNR and FQNEAQ (reference sequence). The CDR3 runs to 14 residues. Deletions cut 1 base from V and 4 bases from J, with 10 bases between. The CDR3 sequence is CASSLGEAGYGYTF. Written as DNA, the CDR3 is TGTGCCAGCAGCTTAGGCGAAGCCGGCTATGGCTACACCTTC. Full variable domain (rest looked up from reference TRBV7-9 and TRBJ1-2): DTGVSQNPRHKITKRGQNVTFRCDPISEHNRLYWYRQTLGQGPEFLTYFQNEAQLEKSRLLSDRFSAERPKGSFSTLEIQRTEQGDSAMYLCASSLGEAGYGYTFGSGTRLTVV.

The gene calls are TRBV4-3 and TRBJ2-3; the D gene is possibly TRBD2 (5 bases). The CDR3 consists of 16 residues. The V and J ends lost 0 bases and 4 bases respectively, with 14 bases between them. The germline V gene has CDR1 LGHNA and CDR2 YSLEER. This CDR3 is CASSQDRALGPDTQYF. Here the CDR3 DNA reads TGCGCCAGCAGCCAAGATCGAGCACTAGGGCCAGATACGCAGTATTTT.

In DNA form, the CDR3 reads TGTGCCAGTAGTACCGGACAGAAGACTAATGAGCAGTTCTTC. Residues: CASSTGQKTNEQFF. The chain carries TRBV19 and TRBJ2-1; tentatively, D is TRBD1 (6 bases). The V end was cut by 4 bases, the J end by 7 bases, with 14 bases between. CDR1 and CDR2 (germline): LNHDA, SQIVND (reference sequence). The CDR3 is made up of 14 amino acids.

This chain joins TRBV30 and TRBJ1-5; 7 bases map to TRBD1. The germline gives CDR1 GTSNPN, CDR2 SVGIG (reference sequence). This CDR3 contains 15 residues. The V segment lost 5 bases and the J segment 2 bases; nucleotides outside the gene matches: 9. This chain's CDR3 is CAWARQGSRNQPQHF. The CDR3 nucleotides read TGTGCCTGGGCTAGACAGGGCTCACGCAATCAGCCCCAGCATTTT. The variable domain in full, completed from reference TRBV30 and TRBJ1-5, reads SQTIHQWPATLVQPVGSPLSLECTVEGTSNPNLYWYRQAAGRGLQLLFYSVGIGQISSEVPQNLSASRPQDRQFILSSKKLLLSDSGFYLCAWARQGSRNQPQHFGDGTRLSIL.

Note on this clone: Other nucleotide sequences from this sample produce the same CDR3. The gene calls are TRBV7-9 and TRBJ2-7, with D perhaps TRBD2 (5 bases). V lost 5 bases, J lost 4 bases, and 12 bases lay in between. The CDR3 length is 13 residues. CDR1 and CDR2 from the germline V gene are SEHNR and FQNEAQ (reference sequence). CDR3 DNA: TGTGCCAGCAGCCGAGGGTCTACTTACGAGCAGTACTTC. Translated, it gives CASSRGSTYEQYF.

The chain joins TRBV5-1 to TRBJ1-1; 9 bases fit TRBD1. Germline CDR1 SGHRS, CDR2 YFSETQ. CDR3 size: 16 residues. Trimming took 6 bases from V and 3 from J; bases not matched to a gene: 12. The CDR3 DNA sequence: TGCGCCAGCAAAGTAAGGGGGACAGGGCCGGACACTGAAGCTTTCTTT. Residues: CASKVRGTGPDTEAFF.

V is TRBV7-9 and J is TRBJ1-1, with a tentative D call TRBD1 (6 bases). The ends were cut back, 5 bases at V and 9 bases at J, with 19 bases in the middle. Germline CDR1 is SEHNR and CDR2 is FQNEAQ (reference sequence). The CDR3 consists of 14 residues. The CDR3 nucleotides are TGTGCCAGCAGCCCTCTGGGGGGGCAAACCAAAGCTTTCTTT. The encoded protein is CASSPLGGQTKAFF.